Listed below are T cell receptor beta chains from one sample, sequenced in a study of OX40 agonist ivuxolimab in advanced cancers. Repertoires were generated with immunoSEQ multiplex PCR, while TCRdb's copy carries only in-frame clones and drops some. The data show some 74,000 clones, with 75% to 95% seen just once and approximately 6.5% held by the top ten. The source material was CD4+ or CD8+ T cells sorted from blood, sampled in a trial of the OX40 agonist ivuxolimab. These receptors were obtained from an adult with an advanced solid tumor such as melanoma, head and neck, liver or kidney cancer. The CDR3 runs from the conserved cysteine through the conserved F or W. Fields, in order: clone size, D gene, V gene, J gene, CDR3 protein, CDR3 DNA. The D gene is left open where the match is weak. Clone sizes are given selectively: once, few, many, or a class where the clone is expanded.

-	-	TRBV28	TRBJ2-4	CASSGSLAKNIQYF	TGTGCCAGCAGTGGTTCACTAGCCAAAAACATTCAGTACTTC
-	-	TRBV5-4	TRBJ2-2	CASSTRLKGGTGELFF	TGTGCCAGCAGCACACGCCTCAAGGGGGGTACCGGGGAGCTGTTTTTT
-	TRBD2	TRBV7-9	TRBJ2-5	CASSPETSGSGQTQYF	TGTGCCAGCAGCCCCGAGACTAGCGGGAGTGGACAGACCCAGTACTTC
-	-	TRBV12-5	TRBJ2-1	CASGSPIEQFF	TGTGCTAGTGGTTCACCGATTGAGCAGTTCTTC
-	-	TRBV7-2	TRBJ2-6	CASSLVRTLANSGANVLTF	TGTGCCAGCAGCTTAGTGAGGACACTGGCTAACTCTGGGGCCAACGTCCTGACTTTC
-	-	TRBV2	TRBJ2-2	CASKEQSANTGELFF	TGTGCCAGCAAGGAGCAGTCCGCGAACACCGGGGAGCTGTTTTTT
few	-	TRBV28	TRBJ2-7	CASSFPRTKQIYSYEQYF	TGTGCCAGCAGTTTCCCTCGGACAAAACAGATTTACTCCTACGAGCAGTACTTC
-	-	TRBV7-9	TRBJ2-7	CASSLGQAPYEQYF	TGTGCCAGCAGCTTAGGACAGGCCCCCTACGAGCAGTACTTC
-	TRBD1	TRBV28	TRBJ2-7	CATVGGQATYEQYF	TGTGCCACCGTCGGCGGACAGGCTACCTACGAGCAGTACTTC
-	-	TRBV29-1	TRBJ1-1	CSAANTEAFF	TGCAGCGCCGCGAACACTGAAGCTTTCTTT
-	TRBD1	TRBV6-5	TRBJ2-1	CASSSVGGPYNEQFF	TGTGCCAGCAGTTCCGTAGGGGGCCCATACAATGAGCAGTTCTTC
-	-	TRBV5-1	TRBJ1-1	CASSSGLLGNTEAFF	TGCGCCAGCAGCTCAGGGTTGTTGGGGAACACTGAAGCTTTCTTT
-	-	TRBV5-5	TRBJ1-1	CASSIQGAMNSNTEAFF	TGTGCCAGCAGCATTCAAGGGGCGATGAATTCGAACACTGAAGCTTTCTTT
-	-	TRBV6-6	TRBJ1-4	CASSYSGATNEKLFF	TGTGCCAGCAGTTACTCGGGAGCAACTAATGAAAAACTGTTTTTT
once	TRBD2	TRBV7-8	TRBJ2-2	CASSLGFWTSGTGELFF	TGTGCCAGCAGCTTAGGTTTCTGGACTAGCGGCACCGGGGAGCTGTTTTTT
-	TRBD2	TRBV5-1	TRBJ2-2	CASSPTPNGGRTGELFF	TGCGCCAGCAGCCCAACCCCCAACGGCGGGAGAACCGGGGAGCTGTTTTTT
-	-	TRBV18	TRBJ2-5	CASSPLQETQYF	TGTGCCAGCTCACCACTCCAAGAGACCCAGTACTTC
-	-	TRBV6-5	TRBJ2-3	CASSYGRPSTDTQYF	TGTGCCAGCAGCTACGGGAGACCTAGCACAGATACGCAGTATTTT
-	TRBD1	TRBV10-3	TRBJ2-3	CAITSAQGAIDTQYF	TGTGCCATCACCTCGGCGCAGGGGGCAATAGATACGCAGTATTTT
once	-	TRBV9	TRBJ2-7	CASSVSQVSYEQYF	TGTGCCAGCAGCGTAAGCCAGGTCTCCTACGAGCAGTACTTC
-	TRBD1	TRBV5-5	TRBJ1-3	CASSYRDSRNTIYF	TGTGCCAGCAGCTACCGGGACAGCAGAAACACCATATATTTT
-	TRBD2	TRBV5-4	TRBJ2-7	CASSPAGGRYEQYF	TGTGCCAGCAGTCCAGCGGGAGGGCGGTACGAGCAGTACTTC
-	-	TRBV28	TRBJ2-1	CASSSALGGPYNEQFF	TGTGCCAGCAGTTCCGCCTTGGGGGGGCCATACAATGAGCAGTTCTTC
-	TRBD1	TRBV27	TRBJ2-5	CASSLSQGQGVKTQYF	TGTGCCAGCAGTTTATCCCAGGGACAGGGTGTAAAGACCCAGTACTTC
-	TRBD2	TRBV7-6	TRBJ2-1	CASSLAKRDGGHNEQFF	TGTGCCAGCAGCTTAGCTAAGCGGGATGGTGGGCACAATGAGCAGTTCTTC
-	-	TRBV11-3	TRBJ2-3	CASSPRNTDTQYF	TGTGCCAGCAGCCCGAGAAACACAGATACGCAGTATTTT
-	TRBD1	TRBV19	TRBJ2-3	CASIRTGQGYTDTQYF	TGTGCCAGTATTCGGACTGGACAGGGATACACAGATACGCAGTATTTT
-	TRBD1	TRBV27	TRBJ2-7	CASSLQGPNLYEQYF	TGTGCCAGCAGTCTACAGGGGCCGAACTTGTACGAGCAGTACTTC
once	TRBD1	TRBV4-2	TRBJ1-1	CASSQDRTGKTEAFF	TGTGCCAGCAGCCAAGATCGGACAGGGAAGACTGAAGCTTTCTTT
-	TRBD2	TRBV19	TRBJ2-1	CASSTTGLAAYNEQFF	TGTGCCAGTAGTACCACGGGACTAGCGGCCTACAATGAGCAGTTCTTC
-	-	TRBV11-2	TRBJ1-1	CASSLDRATEAFF	TGTGCCAGCAGCTTAGATAGGGCAACTGAAGCTTTCTTT
-	-	TRBV6-5	TRBJ2-5	CASSYGIQETQYF	TGTGCCAGCAGTTACGGAATCCAAGAGACCCAGTACTTC
-	-	TRBV28	TRBJ1-3	CASSSRSGDVGNTIYF	TGTGCCAGCAGTTCAAGATCCGGGGATGTTGGAAACACCATATATTTT
-	-	TRBV6-1	TRBJ1-3	CASSERSGNTIYF	TGTGCCAGCAGTGAAAGGTCTGGAAACACCATATATTTT
-	TRBD1	TRBV7-9	TRBJ1-2	CASSSGQGRNNYGYTF	TGTGCCAGCAGCTCGGGACAGGGGCGAAATAACTATGGCTACACCTTC
-	-	TRBV9	TRBJ2-7	CASSVEGVIGGNEQYF	TGTGCCAGCAGCGTAGAGGGAGTAATCGGAGGGAACGAGCAGTACTTC
-	TRBD2	TRBV5-1	TRBJ2-2	CASSSHPGLAPQELFF	TGCGCCAGCAGCTCCCATCCGGGACTAGCGCCGCAGGAGCTGTTTTTT
-	TRBD1	TRBV12-5	TRBJ2-2	CASGRYTGGSTGELFF	TGTGCTAGTGGCCGTTACACAGGGGGAAGCACCGGGGAGCTGTTTTTT
-	-	TRBV6-6	TRBJ2-7	CASINSPLVLEQYF	TGTGCCAGCATCAATTCCCCACTAGTCCTCGAGCAGTACTTC